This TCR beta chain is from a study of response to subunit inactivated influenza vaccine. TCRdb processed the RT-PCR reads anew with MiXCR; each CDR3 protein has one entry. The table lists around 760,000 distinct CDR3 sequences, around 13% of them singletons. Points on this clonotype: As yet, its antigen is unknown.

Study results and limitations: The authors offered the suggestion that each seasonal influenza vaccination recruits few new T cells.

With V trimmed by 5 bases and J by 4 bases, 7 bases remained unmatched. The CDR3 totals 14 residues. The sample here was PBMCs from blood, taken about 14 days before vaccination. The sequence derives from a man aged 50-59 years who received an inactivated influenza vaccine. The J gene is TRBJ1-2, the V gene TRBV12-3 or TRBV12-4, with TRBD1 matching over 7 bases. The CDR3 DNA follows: TGTGCCAGCAGTGGGGGACAGAGAGTCTATGGCTACACCTTC. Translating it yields CASSGGQRVYGYTF.